The T cell receptor (beta chain) under discussion was sequenced for a study of blood T cell repertoires in COVID-19. About the study: The United States, Italy and Spain provided the acute and convalescent COVID-19 samples.

Per the original data handling: Scientists estimated how many nucleated cells there were by amplifying reference gene primers. TCRdb keeps only in-frame clones here, not all; method: immunoSEQ multiplex PCR. V, J and clone size are taken as reported in that table, and D and trimming were inferred from the DNA itself. The sample has roughly 220,000 clones; approximately 90% are singletons. The CDR3 contains 17 residues. CDR1 is SGHRS and CDR2 is YFSETQ in the germline V gene. Losses at the gene ends were 3 bases for V and 4 bases for J; bases not matched to a gene: 12. The source material was PBMCs or T cells enriched from blood (not recorded which). The genes are TRBV5-1 and TRBJ2-3, with 9 bases lining up with TRBD1. The sequence was obtained from a woman aged 40 to 55 with acute COVID-19. The CDR3 DNA is TGCGCCAGCAGCTACTCCGGGGGACAGGGTAATTCAGATACGCAGTATTTT. As protein: CASSYSGGQGNSDTQYF.